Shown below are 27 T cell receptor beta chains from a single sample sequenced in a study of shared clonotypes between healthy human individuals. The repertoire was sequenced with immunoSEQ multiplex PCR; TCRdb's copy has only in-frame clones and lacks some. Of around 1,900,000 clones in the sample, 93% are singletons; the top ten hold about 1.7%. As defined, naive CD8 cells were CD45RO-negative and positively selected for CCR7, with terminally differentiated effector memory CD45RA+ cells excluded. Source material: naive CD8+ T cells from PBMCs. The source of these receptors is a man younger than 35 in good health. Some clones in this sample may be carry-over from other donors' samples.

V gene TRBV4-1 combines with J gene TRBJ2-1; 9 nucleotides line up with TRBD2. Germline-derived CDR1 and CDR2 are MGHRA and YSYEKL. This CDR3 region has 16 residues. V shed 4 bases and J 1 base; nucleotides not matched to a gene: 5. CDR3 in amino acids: CASSRLAGQSYNEQFF. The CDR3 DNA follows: TGCGCCAGCAGCCGCCTAGCGGGACAATCCTACAATGAGCAGTTCTTC.

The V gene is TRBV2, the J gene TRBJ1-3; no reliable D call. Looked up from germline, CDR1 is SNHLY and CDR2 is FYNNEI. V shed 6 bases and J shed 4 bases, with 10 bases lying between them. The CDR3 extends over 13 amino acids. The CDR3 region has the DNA TGTGCCAGCAGAGGCGCCCCGGGAAACACCATATATTTT. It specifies CASRGAPGNTIYF. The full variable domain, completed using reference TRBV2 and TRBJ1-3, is EPEVTQTPSHQVTQMGQEVILRCVPISNHLYFYWYRQILGQKVEFLVSFYNNEISEKSEIFDDQFSVERPDGSNFTLKIRSTKLEDSAMYFCASRGAPGNTIYFGEGSWLTVV.

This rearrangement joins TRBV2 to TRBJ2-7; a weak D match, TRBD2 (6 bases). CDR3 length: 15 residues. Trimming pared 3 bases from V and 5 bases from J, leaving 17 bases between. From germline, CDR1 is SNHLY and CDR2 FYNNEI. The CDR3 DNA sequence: TGTGCCAGCAGTGATTGGGCGGGGCAACGAGACGAGCAGTACTTC. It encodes CASSDWAGQRDEQYF.

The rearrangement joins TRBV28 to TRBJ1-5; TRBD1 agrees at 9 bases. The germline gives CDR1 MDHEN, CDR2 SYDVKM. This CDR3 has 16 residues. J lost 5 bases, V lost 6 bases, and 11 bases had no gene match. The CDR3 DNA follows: TGTGCCAGCAGGATCGACAGGGGGGGCCGGGATCAGCCCCAGCATTTT. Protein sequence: CASRIDRGGRDQPQHF.

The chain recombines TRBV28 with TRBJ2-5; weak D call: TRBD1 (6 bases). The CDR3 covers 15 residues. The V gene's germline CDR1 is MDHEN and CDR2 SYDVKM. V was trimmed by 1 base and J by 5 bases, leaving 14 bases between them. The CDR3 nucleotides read TGTGCCAGCAGTTTATCCCAAACAGGGTCGGAGACCCAGTACTTC. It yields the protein CASSLSQTGSETQYF.

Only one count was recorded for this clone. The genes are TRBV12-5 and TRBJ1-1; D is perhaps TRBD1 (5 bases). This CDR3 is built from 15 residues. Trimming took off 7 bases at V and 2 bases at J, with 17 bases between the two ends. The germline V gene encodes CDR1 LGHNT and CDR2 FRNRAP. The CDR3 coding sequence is TGTGCTAGTGCTGAACCCCGGGACGGTAACACTGAAGCTTTCTTT. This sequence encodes CASAEPRDGNTEAFF.

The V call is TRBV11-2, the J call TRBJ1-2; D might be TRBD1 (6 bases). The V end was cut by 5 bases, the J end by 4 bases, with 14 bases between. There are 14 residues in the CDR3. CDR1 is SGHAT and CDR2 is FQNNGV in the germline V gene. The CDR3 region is CASSLGGHSYGYTF. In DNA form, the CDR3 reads TGTGCCAGCAGCCTAGGGGGACATAGCTATGGCTACACCTTC.

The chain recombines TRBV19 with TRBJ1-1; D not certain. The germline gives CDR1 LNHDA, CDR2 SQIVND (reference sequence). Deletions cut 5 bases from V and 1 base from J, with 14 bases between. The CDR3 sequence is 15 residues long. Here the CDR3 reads CASSPRGFPNTEAFF. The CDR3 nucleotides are TGTGCCAGTAGTCCCCGAGGGTTCCCGAACACTGAAGCTTTCTTT.

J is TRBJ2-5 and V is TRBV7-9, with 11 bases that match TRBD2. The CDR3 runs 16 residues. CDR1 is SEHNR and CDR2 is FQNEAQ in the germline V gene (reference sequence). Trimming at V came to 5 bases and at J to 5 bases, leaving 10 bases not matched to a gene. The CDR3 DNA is TGTGCCAGCAGCCCCCGTAGCGGGAGGGCCTCGGAGACCCAGTACTTC. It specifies CASSPRSGRASETQYF.

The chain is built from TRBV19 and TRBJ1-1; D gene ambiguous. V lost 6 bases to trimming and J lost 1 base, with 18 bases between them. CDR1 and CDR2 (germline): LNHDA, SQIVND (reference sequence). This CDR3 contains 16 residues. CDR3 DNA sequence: TGTGCCAGTAGGAGTTGGACCGATGATACGAACACTGAAGCTTTCTTT. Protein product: CASRSWTDDTNTEAFF.

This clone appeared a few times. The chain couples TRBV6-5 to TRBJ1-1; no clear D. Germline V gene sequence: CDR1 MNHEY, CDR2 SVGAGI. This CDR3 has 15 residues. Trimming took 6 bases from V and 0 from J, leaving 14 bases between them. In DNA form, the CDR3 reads TGTGCCAGCAGCCCCGGAGGACGGCTGAACACTGAAGCTTTCTTT. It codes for CASSPGGRLNTEAFF.

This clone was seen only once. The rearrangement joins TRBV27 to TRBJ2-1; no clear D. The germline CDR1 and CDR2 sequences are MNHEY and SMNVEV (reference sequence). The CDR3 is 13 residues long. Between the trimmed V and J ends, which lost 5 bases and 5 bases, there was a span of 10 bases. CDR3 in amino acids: CASSPENHNEQFF. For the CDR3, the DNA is TGTGCCAGCAGTCCTGAAAACCACAATGAGCAGTTCTTC.

The CDR3 loop reads CASSLPGTDTQYF. Here the CDR3 DNA reads TGTGCCAGCAGCTTACCTGGCACAGATACGCAGTATTTT. The rearrangement links TRBV7-8 to TRBJ2-3; unclear D gene. The CDR3 is 13 residues long. V was pared by 2 bases and J by 1 base, with 4 bases between. The germline CDR1 and CDR2 sequences are SGHVS and FQNEAQ.

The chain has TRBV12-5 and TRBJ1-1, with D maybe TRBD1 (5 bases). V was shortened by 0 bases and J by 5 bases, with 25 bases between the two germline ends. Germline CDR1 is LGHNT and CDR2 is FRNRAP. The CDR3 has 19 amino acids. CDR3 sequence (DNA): TGTGCTAGTGGTTTGGTTTCCGTTGTGGGACTGCCTTTGAGAACTGAAGCTTTCTTT. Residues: CASGLVSVVGLPLRTEAFF.

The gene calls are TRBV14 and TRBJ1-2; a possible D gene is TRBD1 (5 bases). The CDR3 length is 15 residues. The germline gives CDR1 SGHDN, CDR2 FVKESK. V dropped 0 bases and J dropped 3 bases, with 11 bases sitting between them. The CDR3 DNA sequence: TGTGCCAGCAGCCAAGATATTAGAGGGGACTATGGCTACACCTTC. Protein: CASSQDIRGDYGYTF.

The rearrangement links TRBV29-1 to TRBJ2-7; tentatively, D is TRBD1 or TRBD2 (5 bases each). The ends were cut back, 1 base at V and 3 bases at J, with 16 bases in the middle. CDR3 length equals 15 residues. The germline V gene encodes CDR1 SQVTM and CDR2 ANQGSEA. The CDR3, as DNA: TGCAGCGTTGAAGGGAACCAACGGGGCGGCTACGAGCAGTACTTC. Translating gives CSVEGNQRGGYEQYF.

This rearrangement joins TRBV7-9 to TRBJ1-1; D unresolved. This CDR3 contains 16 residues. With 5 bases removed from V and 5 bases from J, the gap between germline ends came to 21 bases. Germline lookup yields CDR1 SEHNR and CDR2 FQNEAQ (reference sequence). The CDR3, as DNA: TGTGCCAGCAGCCCTCCTGCTGCCCTCTTATGGACTGAAGCTTTCTTT. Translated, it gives CASSPPAALLWTEAFF.

CDR3: CASRNRDHDEKLFF. The CDR3 DNA follows: TGTGCCAGTAGAAACAGGGACCATGATGAAAAACTGTTTTTT. The V gene is TRBV19, the J gene TRBJ1-4, with D tentatively TRBD1 (6 bases). From germline, CDR1 is LNHDA and CDR2 SQIVND (reference sequence). This CDR3 is built from 14 residues. Trimming shortened V by 6 bases and J by 6 bases, and 14 bases separated the two germline ends.

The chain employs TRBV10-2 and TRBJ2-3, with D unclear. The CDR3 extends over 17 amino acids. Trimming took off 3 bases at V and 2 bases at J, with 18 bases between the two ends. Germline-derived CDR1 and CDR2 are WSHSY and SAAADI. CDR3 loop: CASSDLKGVLLTDTQYF. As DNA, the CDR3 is TGCGCCAGCAGTGACCTTAAGGGTGTTCTCCTCACAGATACGCAGTATTTT.

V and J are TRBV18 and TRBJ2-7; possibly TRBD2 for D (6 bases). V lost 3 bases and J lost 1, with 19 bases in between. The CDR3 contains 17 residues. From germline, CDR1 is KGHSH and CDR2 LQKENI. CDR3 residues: CASSPSGTPGASYEQYF. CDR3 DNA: TGTGCCAGCTCACCTTCCGGGACTCCTGGGGCGTCCTACGAGCAGTACTTC. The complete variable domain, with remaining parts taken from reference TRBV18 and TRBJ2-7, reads NAGVMQNPRHLVRRRGQEARLRCSPMKGHSHVYWYRQLPEEGLKFMVYLQKENIIDESGMPKERFSAEFPKEGPSILRIQQVVRGDSAAYFCASSPSGTPGASYEQYFGPGTRLTVT.

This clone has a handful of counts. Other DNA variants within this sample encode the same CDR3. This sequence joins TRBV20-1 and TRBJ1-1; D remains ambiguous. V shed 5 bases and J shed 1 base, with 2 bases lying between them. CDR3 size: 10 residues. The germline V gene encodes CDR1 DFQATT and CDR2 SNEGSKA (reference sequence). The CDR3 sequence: CSAPNTEAFF. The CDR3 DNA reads TGCAGTGCTCCGAACACTGAAGCTTTCTTT.

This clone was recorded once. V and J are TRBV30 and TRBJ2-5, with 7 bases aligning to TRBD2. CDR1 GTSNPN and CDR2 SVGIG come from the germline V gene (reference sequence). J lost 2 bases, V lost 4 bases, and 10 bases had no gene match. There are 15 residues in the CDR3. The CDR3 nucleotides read TGTGCCTGGAATTCGGTAGCGGGTGCTCAAGAGACCCAGTACTTC. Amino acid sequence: CAWNSVAGAQETQYF.

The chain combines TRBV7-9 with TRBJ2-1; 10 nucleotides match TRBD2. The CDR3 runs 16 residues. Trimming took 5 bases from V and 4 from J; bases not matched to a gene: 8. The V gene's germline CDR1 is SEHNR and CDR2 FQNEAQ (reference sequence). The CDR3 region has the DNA TGTGCCAGCAGCCCCGGAAGTAGCGGGAGGTACAATGAGCAGTTCTTC. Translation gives CASSPGSSGRYNEQFF. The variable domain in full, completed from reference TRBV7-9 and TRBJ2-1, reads DTGVSQNPRHKITKRGQNVTFRCDPISEHNRLYWYRQTLGQGPEFLTYFQNEAQLEKSRLLSDRFSAERPKGSFSTLEIQRTEQGDSAMYLCASSPGSSGRYNEQFFGPGTRLTVL.

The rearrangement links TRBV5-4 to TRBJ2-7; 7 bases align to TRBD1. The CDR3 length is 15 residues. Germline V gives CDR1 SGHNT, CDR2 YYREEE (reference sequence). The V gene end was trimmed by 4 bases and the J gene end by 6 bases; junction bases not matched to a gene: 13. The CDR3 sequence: CASSPDRVSQFEQYF. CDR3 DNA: TGTGCCAGCAGCCCCGACAGGGTATCCCAGTTCGAGCAGTACTTC.

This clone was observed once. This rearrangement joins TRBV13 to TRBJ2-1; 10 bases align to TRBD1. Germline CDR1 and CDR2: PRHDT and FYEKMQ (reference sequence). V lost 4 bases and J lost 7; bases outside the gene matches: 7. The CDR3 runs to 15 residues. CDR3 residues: CASSSRDRGDNEQFF. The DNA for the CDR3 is TGTGCCAGCAGCTCCCGGGACAGGGGTGATAATGAGCAGTTCTTC.

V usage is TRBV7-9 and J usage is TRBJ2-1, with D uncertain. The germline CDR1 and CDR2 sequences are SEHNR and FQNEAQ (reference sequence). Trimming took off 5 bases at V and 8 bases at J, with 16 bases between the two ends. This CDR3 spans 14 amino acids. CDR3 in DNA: TGTGCCAGCAGCCCAACGGTCTCTCGCGATGAGCAGTTCTTC. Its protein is CASSPTVSRDEQFF.

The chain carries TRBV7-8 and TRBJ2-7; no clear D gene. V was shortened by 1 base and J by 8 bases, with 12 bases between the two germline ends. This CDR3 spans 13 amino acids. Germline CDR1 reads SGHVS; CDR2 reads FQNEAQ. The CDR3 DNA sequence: TGTGCCAGCAGCTTAGATGGGCCGGTGAAGCAGTACTTC. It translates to CASSLDGPVKQYF.